This T cell receptor beta chain comes out of a study of blood T cell repertoires in COVID-19. About the research overall: Some COVID-19 samples were acute and others convalescent; all came from the United States, Italy and Spain.

The trim removed 9 bases at V and 1 base at J, leaving 5 bases unmatched. The CDR3 runs to 14 residues. The germline V gene has CDR1 MDHEN and CDR2 SYDVKM. Using immunoSEQ multiplex PCR, the repertoire was profiled, and TCRdb retains in-frame clones only, with some absent. The data contain 150,000 to 200,000 clones, over 65% of them singletons. This receptor was taken from a woman in her forties or fifties who had recovered from COVID-19. The sequenced sample was PBMCs or T cells enriched from blood (not recorded which). The J gene is TRBJ1-1, the V gene TRBV28, with TRBD1 matching over 10 bases. In DNA, the CDR3 is TGTGCCAGTAGGGACAGGGGCCCGAACACTGAAGCTTTCTTT. This codes for CASRDRGPNTEAFF. The full variable domain, with the rest looked up from reference TRBV28 and TRBJ1-1, is DVKVTQSSRYLVKRTGEKVFLECVQDMDHENMFWYRQDPGLGLRLIYFSYDVKMKEKGDIPEGYSVSREKKERFSLILESASTNQTSMYLCASRDRGPNTEAFFGQGTRLTVV.